In its sample, the clone carrying this TCR beta chain was seen once. The source of the sample is a study of control samples from healthy donors and cancer patients. Profiled with immunoSEQ multiplex PCR; TCRdb holds only in-frame clones, not every one. The repertoire holds approximately 100,000 clones, approximately 90% seen once, with approximately 7.8% in the top ten. The TCR originated in a man aged 25-40 years in good health. Material for sequencing was blood.

As DNA, the CDR3 is TGTGCCAGCAGCTTAGCGACGACATCTCGAGCTTTCTTT. Its protein product is CASSLATTSRAFF. V usage is TRBV7-9 and J usage is TRBJ1-1; D not resolved. From germline, CDR1 is SEHNR and CDR2 FQNEAQ (reference sequence). Trimming took 0 bases from V and 10 from J, leaving 12 bases between them. The CDR3 spans 13 residues.